These 27 T cell receptor beta chains were sequenced from one sample in a study of regulatory T cells in long-lasting Graves disease. As for time point: newly diagnosed GD, antithyroid drugs for less than 3 months. PBMCs were the source of the RNA used for TCR sequencing. Library construction for TCR beta used iRepertoire HTBI primers and Arm-PCR of CDR3 regions. TCRdb processed the multiplex PCR reads anew with MiXCR; each CDR3 protein has one entry. The sample records about 540,000 distinct CDR3 sequences, approximately 15% being singletons. The same sample was also used in a study of T cells in Graves' hyperthyroidism and ophthalmopathy.

Source: peripheral blood mononuclear cells (PBMCs), taken at new diagnosis, from a patient treated with antithyroid drugs. These receptors came from a man younger than 40 with Graves disease.

In regard to this clonotype: A much bigger clone sits one base away, suggesting this may be a read error. The V and J genes are TRBV6-1 and TRBJ1-1; TRBD1 matches at 7 bases. Looked up from germline, CDR1 is MNHNS and CDR2 is SASEGT. The CDR3 is 15 residues long. This CDR3 is CASRRGDRVITEASF. The CDR3 DNA sequence: TGTGCCAGCAGGAGAGGAGACAGGGTGATCACTGAAGCTTCCTTT.

This clonotype appeared a single time. V usage is TRBV10-3 and J usage is TRBJ2-5, with D tentatively TRBD2 (6 bases). Germline values: CDR1 ENHRY, CDR2 SYGVKD. Trimming removed 0 bases at V and 5 bases at J, with 16 bases between. CDR3 length equals 16 residues. CDR3 loop: CAISESGGLGSETQYF. CDR3 nucleotide sequence: TGTGCCATCAGTGAGTCCGGGGGATTGGGATCGGAGACCCAGTACTTC.

This clonotype has more than one count but fewer than ten. This chain joins TRBV29-1 and TRBJ1-1, with D possibly matching TRBD1 (6 bases). The CDR3 totals 18 residues. Germline V lookup: CDR1 SQVTM, CDR2 ANQGSEA. Trimming removed 0 bases from V and 1 base from J, with 21 bases in between. The CDR3 region is CSVEDLRGGAEGNTEAFF. The DNA of the CDR3 is TGCAGCGTTGAAGATCTTCGAGGGGGGGCTGAAGGGAACACTGAAGCTTTCTTT.

This clonotype has a count of ten or more. The V call is TRBV2, the J call TRBJ2-7; 7 bases align to TRBD1. The V and J ends lost 6 bases and 1 base, in that order; junction bases with no gene match: 12. The germline CDR1 and CDR2 sequences are SNHLY and FYNNEI. CDR3 size: 16 residues. The CDR3: CASRINRGPVSYEQYF. As DNA, the CDR3 is TGTGCCAGCAGAATAAACAGGGGACCGGTTTCCTACGAGCAGTACTTC.

This clonotype was detected ten times or more. The rearrangement uses TRBV3-1 and TRBJ2-1; 10 nucleotides line up with TRBD2. The J segment lost 7 bases and the V segment lost 5 bases, leaving 11 bases of the junction unmatched. The CDR3 runs to 16 residues. Germline lookup yields CDR1 LGHDT and CDR2 YNNKEL (reference sequence). CDR3 DNA sequence: TGTGCCAGCAGCTCAAGCGGGAGGGCCGCTAGAAATGAGCAGTTCTTC. It encodes CASSSSGRAARNEQFF.

Ten or more counts support this clonotype. The chain links TRBV27 to TRBJ1-5; a possible D gene is TRBD1 (5 bases). The germline V gene has CDR1 MNHEY and CDR2 SMNVEV (reference sequence). V lost 3 bases, J lost 2 bases, and 11 bases lay in between. This CDR3 has 15 residues. The DNA of the CDR3 is TGTGCCAGCAGTTTTCAGGCCAGGGGCAATCAGCCCCAGCATTTT. Protein: CASSFQARGNQPQHF.

This clonotype was observed many times. J is TRBJ1-2 and V is TRBV2; possibly TRBD1 for D (5 bases). CDR3 length: 14 residues. V lost 5 bases, J lost 8 bases, and 18 bases lay in between. Germline CDR1 reads SNHLY; CDR2 reads FYNNEI. As DNA, the CDR3 is TGTGCCAGCAGTTTTGACAGTAAGGGTTCAGGCTACACCTTC. Translating gives CASSFDSKGSGYTF.

This clonotype was seen ten or more times. The chain joins TRBV6-2 or TRBV6-3 to TRBJ2-1; 11 nucleotides line up with TRBD2. J was trimmed by 4 bases and V by 8 bases; bases with no gene match: 10. Germline V gene data show CDR1 as MNHEY and CDR2 as SVGEGT. The CDR3 length is 16 residues. Written as DNA, the CDR3 is TGTGCCAGCGTTAGGTTAGCGGGAGGGTCTTACAATGAGCAGTTCTTC. As protein: CASVRLAGGSYNEQFF.

As to this clonotype: This may be a read error: a much more frequent sequence differs by one nucleotide. V gene TRBV28 combines with J gene TRBJ1-2; no clear D. Germline values: CDR1 MDHEN, CDR2 SYDVKM. This CDR3 has 14 residues. CDR3 bases: TGTGCCAGCAGTCCGATCCGACGGACCTATGGCTGCACCTTC. Translating it yields CASSPIRRTYGCTF.

Details on this clonotype: Its ends do not fully match the called genes, so a read error is possible. The V and J genes are TRBV10-3 and TRBJ1-2; the D is unclear. Germline V gene data show CDR1 as ENHRY and CDR2 as SYGVKD. The CDR3 is 12 amino acids. As DNA, the CDR3 is TGTGCCACCGGGGTCCCCAACTATGGCCACACCTTC. This encodes CATGVPNYGHTF.

V gene TRBV4-1 combines with J gene TRBJ1-2, with 9 bases matching TRBD1. J gave up 6 bases and V 3 bases, and 5 bases lay outside the gene matches. Germline values: CDR1 MGHRA, CDR2 YSYEKL. This CDR3 is built from 14 residues. The CDR3 reads CASSHRQGVDGYTF. The DNA for the CDR3 is TGCGCCAGCAGCCACCGACAGGGGGTCGATGGCTACACCTTC.

In nucleotides, the CDR3 is TGTGCCAGCAGTCCGTCCGCGACAGGGAGGTCCTACGAGCAGTACTTC. Amino acid sequence: CASSPSATGRSYEQYF. This chain links TRBV27 with TRBJ2-7; D might be TRBD1 (7 bases). This CDR3 contains 16 residues. Trimming stripped 5 bases from V and 1 base from J, with 18 bases between. CDR1 MNHEY and CDR2 SMNVEV come from the germline V gene (reference sequence).

This clonotype was seen at least ten times. This sequence joins TRBV2 and TRBJ2-3; D is unresolved. Germline CDR1 and CDR2: SNHLY and FYNNEI. The CDR3 runs to 15 residues. Trimming pared 4 bases from V and 2 bases from J, leaving 13 bases between. CDR3 in amino acids: CASSGATATTDTQYF. In DNA, the CDR3 is TGTGCCAGCAGTGGGGCGACTGCGACCACAGATACGCAGTATTTT.

The sample holds many counts of this clonotype. The gene calls are TRBV7-2 and TRBJ2-7; weak D call: TRBD1 (5 bases). In germline, CDR1 is SGHTA, CDR2 FQGNSA. Trimming removed 1 base at V and 2 bases at J, with 21 bases between. CDR3 length: 18 amino acids. CDR3 nucleotide sequence: TGTGCCAGCAGCTTAGTTGTCCCGCGTGGGGCTTCCACCTACGAGCAGTACTTC. Translation: CASSLVVPRGASTYEQYF.

Concerning this clonotype itself: One base away lies a much larger clone, so this may be a sequencing read error. The V and J genes are TRBV7-9 and TRBJ1-1; D gene unclear. There are 11 residues in the CDR3. Germline CDR1 and CDR2: SEHNR and FQNEAQ (reference sequence). The CDR3: CGSSSYGEAFF. The CDR3 DNA reads TGTGGCAGCAGTTCATACGGTGAAGCTTTCTTT.

The CDR3 reads CATMGKRKTSYEQYF. The DNA for the CDR3 is TGTGCCACCATGGGGAAGCGCAAAACCTCCTACGAGCAGTACTTC. The chain employs TRBV24-1 and TRBJ2-7; D is uncertain. V gave up 8 bases and J gave up 0 bases, with 16 bases separating them. Germline-derived CDR1 and CDR2 are KGHDR and SFDVKD. The CDR3 runs 15 residues.

This clonotype was picked up many times. Written as DNA, the CDR3 is TGTGCCAGCAATAGGGACACCCCAGGCACCTTC. It codes for CASNRDTPGTF. V usage is TRBV2 and J usage is TRBJ1-2; possible D gene TRBD1, 6 bases. The CDR3 has 11 amino acids. CDR1 SNHLY and CDR2 FYNNEI come from the germline V gene. V was trimmed by 7 bases and J by 13 bases, leaving 16 bases between them.

This clonotype was recorded at least ten times. At one end the junction does not follow the germline gene, possibly because of a read error. The V call is TRBV5-1, the J call TRBJ2-2; D possibly corresponds to TRBD1 (5 bases). The CDR3 totals 13 residues. CDR1 is SGHRS and CDR2 is YFSETQ in the germline V gene. The CDR3 sequence: CASVQGNTGELFF. CDR3 bases: TGTGCCAGCGTCCAGGGGAACACCGGGGAGCTGTTTTTT. Together with reference TRBV5-1 and TRBJ2-2, the CDR3 gives the full variable domain: KAGVTQTPRYLIKTRGQQVTLSCSPISGHRSVSWYQQTPGQGLQFLFEYFSETQRNKGNFPGRFSGRQFSNSRSEMNVSTLELGDSALYLCASVQGNTGELFFGEGSRLTVL.

The sample holds many counts of this clonotype. V is TRBV29-1 and J is TRBJ2-2; 9 bases match TRBD2. The CDR3 has 14 amino acids. The V gene end was trimmed by 7 bases and the J gene end by 6 bases; junction bases not matched to a gene: 9. Germline lookup yields CDR1 SQVTM and CDR2 ANQGSEA. The CDR3 DNA reads TGCAGCGCATCTAGCGGGATATTGTCCGGGGAGCTGTTTTTT. Residues: CSASSGILSGELFF.

Note on this clonotype: This may stem from a read error, because a much larger clone lies one nucleotide away. This rearrangement joins TRBV3-1 to TRBJ2-1, with 12 bases fitting TRBD2. The CDR3 covers 15 residues. Germline V gene lookup returns CDR1 LGHDT and CDR2 YNNKEL (reference sequence). The ends lost 4 bases at V and 9 bases at J; junction bases unmatched: 7. The CDR3 nucleotides read TGTGCCAGCAGCCGAGCTAGCGGGAGGGCTGGTGAGCAGTTCTTC. Its translation: CASSRASGRAGEQFF.

Many counts were recorded for this clonotype. V usage is TRBV20-1 and J usage is TRBJ2-1, with D possibly TRBD2 on 5 matching bases. Between the trimmed V and J ends, which lost 7 bases and 0 bases, there was a span of 13 bases. The germline V gene has CDR1 DFQATT and CDR2 SNEGSKA (reference sequence). CDR3 length: 14 amino acids. The CDR3 protein is CSGTEAGSYNEQFF. CDR3 DNA sequence: TGCAGTGGGACTGAGGCTGGCTCCTACAATGAGCAGTTCTTC.

The chain combines TRBV6-9 with TRBJ2-5; D tentatively reads TRBD1 or TRBD2 (6 bases each). Germline V gives CDR1 MNHGY, CDR2 SVAAGI. The CDR3 has 14 amino acids. With 5 bases removed from V and 9 bases from J, the gap between germline ends came to 19 bases. In DNA, the CDR3 is TGTGCCAGCAGTCATACGACAGGTGGGGAGGCCCAGTACTTC. Translating gives CASSHTTGGEAQYF.

This clonotype was found many times. The chain combines TRBV3-1 with TRBJ1-5; the match to TRBD1 covers 8 bases. Germline CDR1 and CDR2: LGHDT and YNNKEL (reference sequence). The CDR3 is made up of 14 amino acids. The V gene end was trimmed by 1 base and the J gene end by 8 bases; junction bases not matched to a gene: 4. For the CDR3, the DNA is TGTGCCAGCAGCCAAGGGACAGGGCCAAAGCCCCAGCATTTT. Protein product: CASSQGTGPKPQHF.

This clonotype was counted only a few times. This may come from a read error, since a much larger clone is one base off. The chain is built from TRBV12-3 or TRBV12-4 and TRBJ2-1; D not certain. V was cut by 6 bases and J by 3 bases, with 3 bases left in between. CDR3 length: 11 residues. CDR3 coding DNA: TGTGCCAGCAGACACTACAATGAGCAGTTCTTC. Translating it yields CASRHYNEQFF.

V gene TRBV20-1 combines with J gene TRBJ1-5; D call uncertain. Trimming took 0 bases from V and 9 from J, leaving 6 bases between them. This CDR3 spans 11 amino acids. Germline CDR1 is DFQATT and CDR2 is SNEGSKA (reference sequence). This CDR3 is CSARDWSPQHF. For the CDR3, the DNA is TGCAGTGCTAGAGATTGGTCGCCCCAGCATTTT.

This clonotype was counted only a few times. The chain has TRBV7-9 and TRBJ1-2, with a possible D match to TRBD1 (6 bases). Germline CDR1 and CDR2: SEHNR and FQNEAQ (reference sequence). This CDR3 is 16 amino acids long. Between the trimmed V and J ends, which lost 5 bases and 6 bases, there was a span of 22 bases. CDR3 region: CASSGRTDPFSNGYTF. The CDR3 nucleotides read TGTGCCAGCAGCGGCAGGACAGATCCCTTCTCGAATGGCTACACCTTC.

This clonotype was counted many times. The chain couples TRBV11-2 to TRBJ1-5; weak D call: TRBD1 (6 bases). Germline lookup yields CDR1 SGHAT and CDR2 FQNNGV. This CDR3 spans 13 amino acids. V dropped 1 base and J dropped 7 bases, with 8 bases sitting between them. CDR3 residues: CASSLAGDQPQHF. The CDR3 DNA sequence: TGTGCCAGCAGCTTAGCAGGGGACCAGCCCCAGCATTTT.